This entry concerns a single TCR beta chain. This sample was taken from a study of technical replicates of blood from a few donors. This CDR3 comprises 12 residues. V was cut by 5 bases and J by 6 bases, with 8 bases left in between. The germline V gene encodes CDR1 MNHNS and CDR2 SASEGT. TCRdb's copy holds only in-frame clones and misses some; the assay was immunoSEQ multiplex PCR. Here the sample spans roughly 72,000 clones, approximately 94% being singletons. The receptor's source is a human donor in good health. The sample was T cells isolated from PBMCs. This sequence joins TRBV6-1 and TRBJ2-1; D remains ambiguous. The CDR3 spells CASSRLGNEQFF. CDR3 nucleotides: TGTGCCAGCAGTAGGCTAGGCAATGAGCAGTTCTTC.